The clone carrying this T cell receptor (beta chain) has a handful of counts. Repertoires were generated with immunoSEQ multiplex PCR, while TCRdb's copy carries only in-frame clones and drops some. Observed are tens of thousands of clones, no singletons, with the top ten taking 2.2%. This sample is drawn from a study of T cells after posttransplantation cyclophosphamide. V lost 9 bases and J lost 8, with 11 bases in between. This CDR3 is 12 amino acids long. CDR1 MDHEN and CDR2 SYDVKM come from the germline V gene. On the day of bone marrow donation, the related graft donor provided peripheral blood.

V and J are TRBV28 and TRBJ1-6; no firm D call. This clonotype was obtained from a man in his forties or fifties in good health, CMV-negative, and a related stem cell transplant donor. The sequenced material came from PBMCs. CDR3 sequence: CASTSPDSPLHF. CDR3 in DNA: TGTGCCAGTACTTCCCCGGATTCACCCCTCCACTTT.